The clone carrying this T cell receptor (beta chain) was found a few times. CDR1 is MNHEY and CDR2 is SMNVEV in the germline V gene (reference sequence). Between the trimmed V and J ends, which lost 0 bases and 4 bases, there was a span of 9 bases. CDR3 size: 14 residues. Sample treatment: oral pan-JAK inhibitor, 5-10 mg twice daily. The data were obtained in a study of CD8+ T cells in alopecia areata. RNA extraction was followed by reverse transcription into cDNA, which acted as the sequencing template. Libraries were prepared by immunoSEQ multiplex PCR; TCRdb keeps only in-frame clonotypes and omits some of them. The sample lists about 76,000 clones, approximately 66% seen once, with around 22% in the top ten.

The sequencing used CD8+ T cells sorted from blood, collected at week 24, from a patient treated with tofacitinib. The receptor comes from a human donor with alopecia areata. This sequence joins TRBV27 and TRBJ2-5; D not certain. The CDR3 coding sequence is TGTGCCAGCAGTTTATCGCTAGTAACAGAGACCCAGTACTTC. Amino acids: CASSLSLVTETQYF.